This is a list of T cell receptor beta chains from one sample in a study of shared clonotypes between healthy human individuals. The protocol was immunoSEQ multiplex PCR, while the TCRdb copy is restricted to in-frame clones and leaves out a portion. The table has roughly 500,000 clones, approximately 95% seen once. Sequences were obtained from naive CD4+ T cells sorted from blood. The receptors were gathered from a woman in her 30s in good health. The CDR3 runs from the conserved cysteine through the conserved F or W. The order of the fields is D gene, J gene, clone size, V gene, CDR3 DNA, CDR3 protein. The D gene is left open where the match is weak. The size entry is marked missing in some rows and otherwise reads once, few, many or a size class.

.,TRBJ1-2,.,TRBV27,TGTGCCAGCAGTTTAGGCTTCGGAAGAAACTATGGCTACACCTTC,CASSLGFGRNYGYTF
TRBD1,TRBJ2-6,.,TRBV28,TGTGCCAGCAGTCCTAGGACAGGGTTTCTATCTGGGGCCAACGTCCTGACTTTC,CASSPRTGFLSGANVLTF
.,TRBJ1-5,.,TRBV28,TGTGCCACCACTAGGGGGGGGGCGCGAGGGGTTCGTAGCAATCAGCCCCAGCATTTT,CATTRGGARGVRSNQPQHF
TRBD1,TRBJ1-2,.,TRBV28,TGTGCCAGCAGTTTGGCCGGGACAGGGGGCAATGGCTACACCTTC,CASSLAGTGGNGYTF
.,TRBJ1-3,once,TRBV2,TGTGCCAGCAGAAAGGAACGGGCGAGCTCTGGAAACACCATATATTTT,CASRKERASSGNTIYF
.,TRBJ2-1,.,TRBV27,TGTGCCAGCAGTCGTCTCCTAGCGTCCTACAATGAGCAGTTCTTC,CASSRLLASYNEQFF
TRBD2,TRBJ2-1,.,TRBV5-4,TGTGCCAGCAGCTTATCTGGGGGGACTAGACTCTACAATGAGCAGTTCTTC,CASSLSGGTRLYNEQFF
TRBD2,TRBJ2-7,.,TRBV2,TGTGCCAGCAGCGGTAGCGGGAGGCCCTACGAGCAGTACTTC,CASSGSGRPYEQYF
.,TRBJ2-7,once,TRBV10-3,TGTGCCATCAGTGATGTGGGTTCTGCCTACGAGCAGTACTTC,CAISDVGSAYEQYF
TRBD2,TRBJ2-7,.,TRBV5-1,TGCGCCAGCAGCTTGGTGTTGGCCGTGGGACTAGAAGGTGACGAGCAGTACTTC,CASSLVLAVGLEGDEQYF
TRBD1,TRBJ1-2,.,TRBV28,TGTGCCAGCAGTTCCGGGACAGGGGCCGTTCCGTGGGGCTACACCTTC,CASSSGTGAVPWGYTF
TRBD1,TRBJ2-7,.,TRBV6-1,TGTGCCAGCACCCCGACAGGGAGCTACGAGCAGTACTTC,CASTPTGSYEQYF
.,TRBJ1-6,.,TRBV5-6,TGTGCCAGCAGCTTGGTATCGGGGTTGGAACTCCACTTT,CASSLVSGLELHF
TRBD2,TRBJ2-1,.,TRBV16,TGTGCCAGCAGCCAACGCGGGGGACTAGCGGCTGAGCAGTTCTTC,CASSQRGGLAAEQFF
TRBD2,TRBJ2-7,.,TRBV2,TGTGCCAGCAGTTGGACTAGCGGGCTGTCCTACGAGCAGTACTTC,CASSWTSGLSYEQYF
TRBD1,TRBJ1-5,.,TRBV6-1,TGTGCCAGCCAGGGGGGATCCAATCAGCCCCAGCATTTT,CASQGGSNQPQHF
TRBD1,TRBJ1-1,once,TRBV11-2,TGTGCCAGCACCAACATGGGACAGATGAACACTGAAGCTTTCTTT,CASTNMGQMNTEAFF
.,TRBJ2-2,.,TRBV18,TGTGCCAGCTCACCACAGGGCCTAGCTGCGACCGGGGAGCTGTTTTTT,CASSPQGLAATGELFF
.,TRBJ2-5,.,TRBV29-1,TGCAGCGTTGATCCCGGCGCCCAAGAGACCCAGTACTTC,CSVDPGAQETQYF
TRBD1,TRBJ1-2,.,TRBV27,TGTGCCAGCAGTTCGTCCGGGACAGGGGGGTACTACACCTTC,CASSSSGTGGYYTF
.,TRBJ2-3,.,TRBV7-8,TGTGCCAGCAGCTTATCCGGCCCAACCCGCACAGATACGCAGTATTTT,CASSLSGPTRTDTQYF
TRBD2,TRBJ2-7,.,TRBV27,TGTGCCAGCAGTTTATCCCGACTAGCGGGTGGAGAGCAGTACTTC,CASSLSRLAGGEQYF